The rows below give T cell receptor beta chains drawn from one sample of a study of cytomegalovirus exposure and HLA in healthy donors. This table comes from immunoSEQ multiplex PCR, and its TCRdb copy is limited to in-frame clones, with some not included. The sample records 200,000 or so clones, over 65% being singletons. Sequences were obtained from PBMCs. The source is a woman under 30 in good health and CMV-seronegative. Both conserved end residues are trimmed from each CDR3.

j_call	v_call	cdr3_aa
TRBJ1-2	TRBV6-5	ASSLNPRGGYT
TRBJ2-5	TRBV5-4	ASSRAGEETQY
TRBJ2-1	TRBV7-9	ASSLSDRAMYNEQF
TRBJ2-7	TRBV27	ASRRDRDYYEQY
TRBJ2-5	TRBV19	ASSTFDPGLKETQY
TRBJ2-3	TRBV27	ASSFRGPGLAGGRHTDTQY
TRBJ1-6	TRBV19	ASGGWDRNSPLH
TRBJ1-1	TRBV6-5	ASRQHRGNTEAF
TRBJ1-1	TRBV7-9	ASSLTGAGTEAF
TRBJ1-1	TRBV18	ASSPNTRGPEAF
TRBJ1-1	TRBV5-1	ASSLEMNTEAF
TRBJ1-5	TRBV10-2	ASTDRVTQPQH
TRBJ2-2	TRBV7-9	ASSSLLATGELF
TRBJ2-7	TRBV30	AWDRGPYEQY
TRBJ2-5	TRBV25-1	ASTPITGRETQY
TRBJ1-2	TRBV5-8	ASSRQLNYGYT
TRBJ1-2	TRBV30	AWSSETDNYGYT
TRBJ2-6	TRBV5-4	ASSLDAGANVLT
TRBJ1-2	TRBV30	AWNDSPYGYT
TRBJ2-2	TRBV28	AVPGGLAGELF
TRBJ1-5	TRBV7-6	ASSPGGRGSNQPQH
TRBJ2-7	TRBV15	ATSRSGRGYEQY
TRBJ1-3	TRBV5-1	ASSLGDSGGNTIY
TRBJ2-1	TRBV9	ASSVAVGPSSYNEQF
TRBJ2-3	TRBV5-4	ASSLVGTSARSQY
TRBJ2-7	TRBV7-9	ASSRDRYEQY
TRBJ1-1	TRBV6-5	ASSPTGFRTEAF
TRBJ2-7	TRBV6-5	ASSISSSGYEQY
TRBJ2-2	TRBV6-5	ASSLDRVRGELF
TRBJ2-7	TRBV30	AWSPNSIGYEQY
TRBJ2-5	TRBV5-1	ASSANGGTQETQY
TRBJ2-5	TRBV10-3	AISEGREETQY
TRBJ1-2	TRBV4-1	ASSQEAGTGGRVYGYT
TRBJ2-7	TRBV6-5	ASSRDRTYEQY
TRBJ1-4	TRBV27	ASSSPGANSVGKLF
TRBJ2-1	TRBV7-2	ASNGQSYNEQF
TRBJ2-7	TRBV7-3	ASSFAGLTYEQY
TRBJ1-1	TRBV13	ASSLPGQGIEAF
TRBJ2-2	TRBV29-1	SVRTGMGGELF
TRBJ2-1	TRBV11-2	ASSPPSIKRGPRGEQF
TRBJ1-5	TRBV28	ASSSGGWGQPQH
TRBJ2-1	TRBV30	AWSVIANEQF
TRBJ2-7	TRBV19	ASSITISYEQY
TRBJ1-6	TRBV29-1	SVSDHGNSPLH
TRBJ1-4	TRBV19	ASSIGATNEKLF
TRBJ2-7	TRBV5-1	ASSFGASYEQY
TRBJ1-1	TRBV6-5	ASSSDPTEAF
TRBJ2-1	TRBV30	AWDRGRNEQF
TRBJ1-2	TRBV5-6	ASTTGRWYGYT
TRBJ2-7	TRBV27	ASGGRSYEQY
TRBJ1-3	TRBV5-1	ASSSQGSGGNTIY
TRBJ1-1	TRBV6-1	ASSEFRSGPLEAF